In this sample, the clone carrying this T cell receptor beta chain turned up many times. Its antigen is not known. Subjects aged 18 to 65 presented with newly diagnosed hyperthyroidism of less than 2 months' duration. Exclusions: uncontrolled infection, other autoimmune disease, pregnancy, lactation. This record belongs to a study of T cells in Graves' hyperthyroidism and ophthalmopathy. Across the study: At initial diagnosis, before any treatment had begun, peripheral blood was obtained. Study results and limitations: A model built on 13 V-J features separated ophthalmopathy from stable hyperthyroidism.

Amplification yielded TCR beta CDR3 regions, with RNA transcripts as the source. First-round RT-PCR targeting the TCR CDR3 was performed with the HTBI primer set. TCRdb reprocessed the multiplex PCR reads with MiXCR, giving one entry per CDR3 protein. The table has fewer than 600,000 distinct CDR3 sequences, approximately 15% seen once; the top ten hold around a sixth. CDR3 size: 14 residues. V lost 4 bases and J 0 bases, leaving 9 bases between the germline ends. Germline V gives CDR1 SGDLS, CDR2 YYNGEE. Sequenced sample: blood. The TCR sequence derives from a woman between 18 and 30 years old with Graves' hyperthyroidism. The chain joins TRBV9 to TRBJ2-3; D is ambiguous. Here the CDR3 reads CASSPWTSTDTQYF. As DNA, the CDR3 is TGTGCCAGCAGCCCATGGACCAGCACAGATACGCAGTATTTT.